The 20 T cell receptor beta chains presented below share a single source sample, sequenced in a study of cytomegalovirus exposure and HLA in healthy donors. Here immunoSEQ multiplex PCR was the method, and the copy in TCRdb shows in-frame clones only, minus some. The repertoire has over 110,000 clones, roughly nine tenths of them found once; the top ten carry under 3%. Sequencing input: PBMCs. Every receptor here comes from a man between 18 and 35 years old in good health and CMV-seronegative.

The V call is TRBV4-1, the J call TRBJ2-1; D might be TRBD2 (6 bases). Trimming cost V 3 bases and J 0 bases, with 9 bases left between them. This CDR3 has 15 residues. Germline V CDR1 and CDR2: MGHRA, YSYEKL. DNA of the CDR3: TGCGCCAGCAGCCAGGGACTTTCCTCCTACAATGAGCAGTTCTTC. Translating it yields CASSQGLSSYNEQFF.

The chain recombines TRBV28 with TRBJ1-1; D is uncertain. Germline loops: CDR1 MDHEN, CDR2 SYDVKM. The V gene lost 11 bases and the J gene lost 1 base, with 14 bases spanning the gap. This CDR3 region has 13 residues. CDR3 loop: CAAHEGGNTEAFF. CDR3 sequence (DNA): TGTGCCGCCCACGAGGGAGGGAACACTGAAGCTTTCTTT.

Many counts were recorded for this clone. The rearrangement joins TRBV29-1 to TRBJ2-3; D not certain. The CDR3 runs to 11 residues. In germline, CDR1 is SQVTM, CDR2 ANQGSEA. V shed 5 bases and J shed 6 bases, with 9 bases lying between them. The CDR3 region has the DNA TGCAGCGTTACGTGGCCGGATACGCAGTATTTT. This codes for CSVTWPDTQYF.

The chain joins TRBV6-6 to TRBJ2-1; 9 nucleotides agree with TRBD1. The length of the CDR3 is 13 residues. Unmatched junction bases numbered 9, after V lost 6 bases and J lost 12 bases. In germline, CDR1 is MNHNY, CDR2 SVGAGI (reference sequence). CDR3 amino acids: CASRLQGARGQFF. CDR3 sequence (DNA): TGTGCCAGCAGGTTACAGGGGGCCCGGGGGCAGTTCTTC.

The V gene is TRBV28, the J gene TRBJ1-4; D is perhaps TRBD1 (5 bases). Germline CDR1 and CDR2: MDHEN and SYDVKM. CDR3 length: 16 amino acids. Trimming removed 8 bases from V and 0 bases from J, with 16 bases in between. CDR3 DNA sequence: TGTGCCAGCGGAATGGAGGGGACTGCAACTAATGAAAAACTGTTTTTT. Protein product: CASGMEGTATNEKLFF.

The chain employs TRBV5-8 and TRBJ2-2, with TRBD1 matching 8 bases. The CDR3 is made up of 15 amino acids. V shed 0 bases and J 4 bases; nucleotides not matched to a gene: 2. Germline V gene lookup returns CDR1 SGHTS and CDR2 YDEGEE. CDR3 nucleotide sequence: TGTGCCAGCAGCTTGGGACAGGGGTTCACCGGGGAGCTGTTTTTT. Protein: CASSLGQGFTGELFF. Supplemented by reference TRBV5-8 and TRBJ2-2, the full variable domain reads EAGVTQSPTHLIKTRGQQATLRCSPISGHTSVYWYQQALGLGLQFLLWYDEGEERNRGNFPPRFSGRQFPNYSSELNVNALELEDSALYLCASSLGQGFTGELFFGEGSRLTVL.

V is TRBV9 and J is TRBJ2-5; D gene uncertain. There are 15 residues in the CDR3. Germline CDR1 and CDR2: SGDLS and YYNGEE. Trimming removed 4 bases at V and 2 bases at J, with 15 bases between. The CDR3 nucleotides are TGTGCCAGCAGCCCCCGAGTCGTGGTTCAAGAGACCCAGTACTTC. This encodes CASSPRVVVQETQYF.

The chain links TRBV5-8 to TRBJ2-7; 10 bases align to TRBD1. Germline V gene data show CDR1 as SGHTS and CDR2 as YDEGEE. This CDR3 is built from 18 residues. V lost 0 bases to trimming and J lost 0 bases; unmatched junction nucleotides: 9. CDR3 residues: CASSLVTGGLLGSYEQYF. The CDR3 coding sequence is TGTGCCAGCAGCTTGGTGACAGGGGGCCTTCTCGGCTCCTACGAGCAGTACTTC.

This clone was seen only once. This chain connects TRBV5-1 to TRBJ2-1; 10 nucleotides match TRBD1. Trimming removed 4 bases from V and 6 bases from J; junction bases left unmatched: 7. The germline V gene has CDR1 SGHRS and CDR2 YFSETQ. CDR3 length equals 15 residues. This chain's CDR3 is CASSRRDRGGNEQFF. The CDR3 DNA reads TGCGCCAGCAGCAGACGGGACAGGGGTGGCAATGAGCAGTTCTTC.

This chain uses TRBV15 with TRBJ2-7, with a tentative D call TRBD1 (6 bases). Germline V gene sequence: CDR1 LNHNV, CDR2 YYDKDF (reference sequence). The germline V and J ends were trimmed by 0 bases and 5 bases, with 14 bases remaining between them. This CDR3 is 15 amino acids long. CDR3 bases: TGTGCCACCAGCAGAGATTCAGGGACATCCAACGAGCAGTACTTC. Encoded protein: CATSRDSGTSNEQYF.

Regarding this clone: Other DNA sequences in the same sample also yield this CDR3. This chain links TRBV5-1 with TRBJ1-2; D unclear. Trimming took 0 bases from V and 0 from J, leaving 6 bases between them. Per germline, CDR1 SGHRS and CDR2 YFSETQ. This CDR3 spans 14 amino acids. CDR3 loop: CASSLDSPNYGYTF. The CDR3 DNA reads TGCGCCAGCAGCTTGGACAGTCCTAACTATGGCTACACCTTC.

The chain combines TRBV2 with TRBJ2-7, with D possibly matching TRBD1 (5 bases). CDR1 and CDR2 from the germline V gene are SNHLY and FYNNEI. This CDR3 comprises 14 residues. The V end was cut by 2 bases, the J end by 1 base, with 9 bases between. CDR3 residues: CASSEQGPSYEQYF. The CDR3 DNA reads TGTGCCAGCAGTGAACAGGGTCCTTCCTACGAGCAGTACTTC.

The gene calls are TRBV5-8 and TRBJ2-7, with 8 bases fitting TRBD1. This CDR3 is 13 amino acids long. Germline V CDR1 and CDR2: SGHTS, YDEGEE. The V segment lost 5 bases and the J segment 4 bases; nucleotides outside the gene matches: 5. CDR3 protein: CASRQGAGYEQYF. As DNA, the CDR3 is TGTGCCAGCAGGCAGGGGGCGGGTTACGAGCAGTACTTC.

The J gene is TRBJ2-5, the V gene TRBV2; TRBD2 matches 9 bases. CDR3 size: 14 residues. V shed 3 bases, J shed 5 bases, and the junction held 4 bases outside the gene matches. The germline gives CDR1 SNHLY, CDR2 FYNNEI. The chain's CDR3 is CASSDGLAGETQYF. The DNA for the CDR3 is TGTGCCAGCAGTGATGGGCTAGCGGGGGAGACCCAGTACTTC.

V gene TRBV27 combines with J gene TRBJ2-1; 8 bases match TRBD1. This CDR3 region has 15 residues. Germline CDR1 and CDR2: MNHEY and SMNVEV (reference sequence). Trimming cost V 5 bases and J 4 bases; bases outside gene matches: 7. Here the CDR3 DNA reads TGTGCCAGCAGTCGGGAGAGGACAGGGTACAATGAGCAGTTCTTC. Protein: CASSRERTGYNEQFF.

CDR3: CASRLLSREAYEQYF. In DNA form, the CDR3 reads TGTGCCAGCAGATTACTGTCGCGGGAAGCCTACGAGCAGTACTTC. The genes are TRBV6-5 and TRBJ2-7; D is perhaps TRBD2 (6 bases). The CDR3 is 15 amino acids. Trimming removed 6 bases at V and 2 bases at J, with 17 bases between. Germline lookup yields CDR1 MNHEY and CDR2 SVGAGI.

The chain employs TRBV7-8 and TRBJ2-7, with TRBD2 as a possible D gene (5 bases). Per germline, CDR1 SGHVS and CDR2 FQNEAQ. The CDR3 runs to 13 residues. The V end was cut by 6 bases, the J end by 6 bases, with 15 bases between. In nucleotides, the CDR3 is TGTGCCAGCAGTAATAGACTTAGCGTCGAGCAGTACTTC. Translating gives CASSNRLSVEQYF.

The CDR3 loop is CASSRGRDFRTDTQYF. Written as DNA, the CDR3 is TGTGCCAGCAGTAGAGGCAGGGACTTCCGCACAGATACGCAGTATTTT. The V gene is TRBV11-2, the J gene TRBJ2-3; a weak D match, TRBD2 (6 bases). Trimming removed 6 bases from V and 1 base from J, with 17 bases in between. The CDR3 runs to 16 residues. Germline values: CDR1 SGHAT, CDR2 FQNNGV.

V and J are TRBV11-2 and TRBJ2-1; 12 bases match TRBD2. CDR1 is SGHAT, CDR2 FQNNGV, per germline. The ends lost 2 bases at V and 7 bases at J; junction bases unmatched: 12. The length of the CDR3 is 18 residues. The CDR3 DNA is TGTGCCAGCAGCTTATCCCACCGACTAGCGGGAGTAGGAAATGAGCAGTTCTTC. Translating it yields CASSLSHRLAGVGNEQFF.

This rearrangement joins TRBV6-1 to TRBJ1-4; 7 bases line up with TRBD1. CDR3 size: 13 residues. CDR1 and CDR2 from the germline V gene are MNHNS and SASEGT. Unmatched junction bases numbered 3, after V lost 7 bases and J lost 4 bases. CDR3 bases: TGTGCCAGCACGGGGACAGTTAATGAAAAACTGTTTTTT. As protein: CASTGTVNEKLFF.